The clone carrying this T cell receptor (beta chain) came up many times. Its target is not known. The CDR3 loop spans 10 amino acids. The ends were cut back, 11 bases at V and 6 bases at J, with 9 bases in the middle. CDR1 is SGHTA, CDR2 FQGNSA, per germline. The data were taken from a study of T-cell memory formation after mild COVID-19. Study results and limitations: Researchers report contracting CD4+ clones mostly in CM and EM, with CD8+ clones in EMRA. Day 37-peaking second-wave clones had unconfirmed SARS-CoV-2 specificity.

TCR alpha and TCR beta cDNA libraries with sample barcodes and UMIs came from 5'RACE using constant-segment primers. TCRdb reprocessed the 5' RACE reads via MiXCR and lists one record per CDR3 protein. The data show 400,000 or so distinct CDR3 sequences, with roughly 20% seen just once and around 13% held by the top ten. Sequenced: PBMCs or a T cell subset sorted from them (not recorded which). The chain links TRBV7-2 to TRBJ2-3; D is unclear. The TCR comes from an adult woman who had mild COVID-19 (a few samples of this study predate the infection). Cell type and time point are not known. The CDR3 region is CAGGVDTQYF. CDR3 sequence (DNA): TGTGCCGGTGGGGTCGATACGCAGTATTTT.